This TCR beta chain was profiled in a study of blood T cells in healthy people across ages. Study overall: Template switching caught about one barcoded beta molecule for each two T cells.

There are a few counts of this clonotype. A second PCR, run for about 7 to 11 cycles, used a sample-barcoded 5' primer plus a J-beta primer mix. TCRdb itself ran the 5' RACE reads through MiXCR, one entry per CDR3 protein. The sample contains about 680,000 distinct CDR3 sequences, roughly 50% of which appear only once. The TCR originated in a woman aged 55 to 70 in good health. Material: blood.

The CDR3 reads CASSLSGRGSSYEQYF. In DNA form, the CDR3 reads TGCGCCAGCAGCTTGTCAGGGAGGGGGAGCTCCTACGAGCAGTACTTC. J is TRBJ2-7 and V is TRBV5-1, with D perhaps matching TRBD2 (7 bases). The CDR3 runs to 16 residues. V lost 1 base and J lost 0, with 14 bases in between. CDR1 and CDR2 (germline): SGHRS, YFSETQ.